This passage covers 14 T cell receptor beta chains from one sample sequenced in a study of blood T cell repertoires in COVID-19 (dated by TCRdb to 2019 to 2021). The library was built by means of the immunoSEQ multiplex PCR assay. TCRdb took this table from immuneACCESS and kept in-frame rearrangements with V and J called. Such tables lack part of the clones; where checked against another copy, unresolved V genes explain under half of the gap, and the rest is unexplained. Present in this sample are 250,000 to 300,000 clones, around 81% of which were seen just once. In total, the top ten clones hold around 2.9% of the sample. Sequencing input: peripheral blood. Receptors were obtained from a woman aged 60-75 years with active or convalescent COVID-19.

The rearrangement uses TRBV6-5 and TRBJ2-5, with D uncertain. Looked up from germline, CDR1 is MNHEY and CDR2 is SVGAGI. CDR3 size: 14 residues. V was clipped by 6 bases and J by 2 bases, with 13 bases between them. CDR3 coding DNA: TGTGCCAGCAGCCGTATGTTTTCTCAAGAGACCCAGTACTTC. Its protein is CASSRMFSQETQYF.

A few counts support this clone. This chain links TRBV19 with TRBJ1-5, with 7 bases matching TRBD1. The germline V gene encodes CDR1 LNHDA and CDR2 SQIVND (reference sequence). The CDR3 has 16 amino acids. Trimming cost V 3 bases and J 2 bases; bases outside gene matches: 7. The CDR3 region has the DNA TGTGCCAGTAGTATCCTTCGACAGGGTGGCAATCAGCCCCAGCATTTT. Amino acid sequence: CASSILRQGGNQPQHF.

V gene TRBV5-1 combines with J gene TRBJ1-1; D gene ambiguous. CDR1 is SGHRS and CDR2 is YFSETQ in the germline V gene. The CDR3 covers 12 residues. V was shortened by 2 bases and J by 1 base, with 3 bases between the two germline ends. CDR3 coding DNA: TGCGCCAGCAGCTTACAGAACACTGAAGCTTTCTTT. This codes for CASSLQNTEAFF.

The CDR3 here is CASSQGQGGTDTQYF. CDR3 nucleotides: TGTGCCAGCAGCCAAGGTCAGGGAGGGACAGATACGCAGTATTTT. The chain couples TRBV3-1 (or the pseudogene TRBV3-2) to TRBJ2-3, with TRBD2 matching 7 bases. Germline V gene lookup returns CDR1 LGHDT and CDR2 YNNKEL (reference sequence). V shed 1 base and J 3 bases; nucleotides not matched to a gene: 4. The CDR3 runs to 15 residues.

This chain connects TRBV4-3 to TRBJ1-1; the D gene is possibly TRBD1 (5 bases). Per germline, CDR1 LGHNA and CDR2 YSLEER. The CDR3 totals 15 residues. Trimming removed 0 bases from V and 1 base from J, with 9 bases in between. CDR3 in amino acids: CASSQDGAGNTEAFF. The CDR3 region has the DNA TGCGCCAGCAGCCAAGATGGGGCCGGGAACACTGAAGCTTTCTTT.

V and J are TRBV7-3 and TRBJ2-3; D unresolved. This CDR3 is built from 13 residues. V was shortened by 1 base and J by 6 bases, with 8 bases between the two germline ends. Germline CDR1 SGHTA, CDR2 FQGTGA. Written as DNA, the CDR3 is TGTGCCAGCAGCTTAAATTTCGGGGATACGCAGTATTTT. It codes for CASSLNFGDTQYF.

The rearrangement uses TRBV9 and TRBJ2-3; 8 bases line up with TRBD2. The CDR3 consists of 15 residues. Germline V lookup: CDR1 SGDLS, CDR2 YYNGEE. The ends lost 3 bases at V and 2 bases at J; junction bases unmatched: 5. The CDR3 reads CASSDGGVDTDTQYF. The CDR3 DNA reads TGTGCCAGCAGCGACGGGGGGGTAGACACAGATACGCAGTATTTT. Full variable domain (outside the CDR3, taken from reference TRBV9 and TRBJ2-3): DSGVTQTPKHLITATGQRVTLRCSPRSGDLSVYWYQQSLDQGLQFLIQYYNGEERAKGNILERFSAQQFPDLHSELNLSSLELGDSALYFCASSDGGVDTDTQYFGPGTRLTVL.

This sequence joins TRBV18 and TRBJ1-5; D remains ambiguous. V lost 2 bases and J lost 9, with 11 bases in between. The CDR3 has 13 residues. Germline V gene sequence: CDR1 KGHSH, CDR2 LQKENI. The CDR3 region is CASSPAALRPQHF. CDR3 coding DNA: TGTGCCAGCTCACCAGCGGCCCTGAGGCCCCAGCATTTT.

The table lists this clone with a few counts. CDR3: CASSILAGAPDTQYF. The CDR3 DNA reads as TGCGCCAGCAGCATCCTAGCGGGGGCCCCAGATACGCAGTATTTT. The chain uses TRBV5-1 and TRBJ2-3; 10 nucleotides agree with TRBD2. V trimming: 4 bases; J trimming: 4 bases; junction bases outside the gene matches: 6. The germline gives CDR1 SGHRS, CDR2 YFSETQ. The CDR3 totals 15 residues. The complete variable domain, with remaining parts taken from reference TRBV5-1 and TRBJ2-3, reads KAGVTQTPRYLIKTRGQQVTLSCSPISGHRSVSWYQQTPGQGLQFLFEYFSETQRNKGNFPGRFSGRQFSNSRSEMNVSTLELGDSALYLCASSILAGAPDTQYFGPGTRLTVL.

This chain uses TRBV29-1 with TRBJ1-4; 9 positions match TRBD1. Per the germline V gene, CDR1 is SQVTM and CDR2 is ANQGSEA. V gave up 5 bases and J gave up 13 bases; unmatched junction bases: 11. This CDR3 is built from 13 residues. DNA for the CDR3: TGCAGCGTTTGGACAGGGGTGGAGGCAGGACTGTTTTTT. Its protein is CSVWTGVEAGLFF.

This clone was counted at least ten times. J is TRBJ1-5 and V is TRBV4-1; D gene ambiguous. Germline V gives CDR1 MGHRA, CDR2 YSYEKL. Trimming cost V 0 bases and J 1 base, with 7 bases left between them. This CDR3 has 15 residues. Written as DNA, the CDR3 is TGCGCCAGCAGCCAAGATGTAGCGAGCAATCAGCCCCAGCATTTT. Protein product: CASSQDVASNQPQHF.

A single count supports this clone. This sequence joins TRBV10-3 and TRBJ1-6; D gene unclear. V lost 0 bases and J 5 bases, leaving 5 bases between the germline ends. Looked up from germline, CDR1 is ENHRY and CDR2 is SYGVKD. CDR3 length equals 14 residues. The CDR3 here is CAISESPDNSPLHF. CDR3 coding DNA: TGTGCCATCAGTGAGTCCCCCGATAATTCACCCCTCCACTTT.

This clone was picked up a small number of times. The genes are TRBV3-1 (or the pseudogene TRBV3-2) and TRBJ1-4, with no clear D. The CDR3 has 13 residues. CDR1 and CDR2 from the germline V gene are LGHDT and YNNKEL (reference sequence). The ends were cut back, 11 bases at V and 0 bases at J, with 10 bases in the middle. CDR3 sequence: CAASRSTNEKLFF. The CDR3 coding sequence is TGTGCCGCCTCGAGGTCAACTAATGAAAAACTGTTTTTT.

V is TRBV27 and J is TRBJ2-3; TRBD1 matches 9 bases. The CDR3 sequence is 15 residues long. Per germline, CDR1 MNHEY and CDR2 SMNVEV (reference sequence). Trimming cost V 5 bases and J 4 bases; bases outside gene matches: 7. The CDR3 DNA reads as TGTGCCAGCAGTCCCGGGACAGGGAGTTCAGATACGCAGTATTTT. Translating it yields CASSPGTGSSDTQYF.